This TCR beta chain is drawn from a study of shared clonotypes between healthy human individuals. With V trimmed by 0 bases and J by 9 bases, 11 bases remained unmatched. This CDR3 contains 15 residues. Per germline, CDR1 MNHEY and CDR2 SVGAGI. TCRdb's table, derived via immunoSEQ multiplex PCR, lists solely in-frame clones and lacks some. The sample has 2,500,000 or so clones; roughly 90% are singletons. The genes are TRBV6-5 and TRBJ2-7; 7 bases match TRBD2. The sequenced sample consisted of naive CD4+ T cells from PBMCs. Subset denoted: CD45RA+ positively selected. The clonotype was recovered from a man younger than 30 in good health. Some clones in this sample may be carry-over from other donors' samples. The CDR3, as DNA: TGTGCCAGCAGTTACTCGTTCAGCGGGGAGACTGTGCAGTACTTC. Its translation is CASSYSFSGETVQYF.